This T cell receptor (beta chain) was retrieved from a study of blood T cells in healthy people across ages (dated by TCRdb to 2013 to 2016). Broadly, across the study: In model experiments, template switching captured about one uniquely barcoded TCR beta cDNA molecule for every two T cells. To avoid experimental bias, donors of different ages were spread randomly across the sequencing lanes. The study analyzed two additional independent replicas of 1 million unique cDNA reads from the same blood draw for two donors, one aged 18 to 29 and one aged 80 or older. Age-related changes in TCR beta repertoire diversity were measured in the study by deep sequencing normalized with unique cDNA molecular identifiers. The donors were divided into four age groups: young (average around 15 years), middle-aged (approximately 41), aged (around 67) and long-lived (about 84).

Systemically healthy Caucasian individuals from Russia, 35 to 50 in total and aged about 6 to 90 years, were included as donors. Around 9.7 milliliters of peripheral blood were collected from each donor into EDTA-treated Vacutainer tubes. Ficoll-Paque density-gradient centrifugation was used to isolate PBMCs, with at least 6.5 million obtained per sample. Trizol reagent was used to extract total RNA from the PBMCs, yielding at least 6 micrograms per sample. For every donor, flow cytometry on a PBMC aliquot measured the percentage of naive CD45RAhigh/CD27high T cells. The germline V and J ends show losses of 2 bases and 12 bases respectively, and no gene match explains 13 bases of the junction. The germline V gene provides CDR1 SNHLY and CDR2 FYNNEI. Counted from cysteine to phenylalanine, this CDR3 has 16 amino acids. Left in the record is the CDR3 DNA by itself, 48 bases read in frame from the first base.

For this clonotype: No antigen is known for it. No base quality information exists; no much larger clone differs at one position.

Libraries were built with 5' RACE. The sequencing machine was an Illumina HiSeq 2500. A second PCR of roughly 6 to 12 cycles was performed with a sample-barcoded 5' primer and a J-beta primer mix. A unique molecular identifier was introduced onto each TCR beta cDNA molecule by a template-switch 5' adaptor carrying 12 random nucleotides. Each sample yielded at least 3 million CDR3-containing paired-end reads. First-strand cDNA synthesis was performed from all RNA using the Mint cDNA synthesis kit, with priming by a TRBC-specific oligonucleotide. Following uracil-DNA glycosylase treatment, a first 18-cycle PCR with universal primers M1SS and BC2_uni_R was performed on all cDNA. The study's processing was this. For normalization, 1 million high-quality reads were randomly selected from each sample, with every read carrying a distinct molecular identifier. Reads with shared molecular identifiers were discarded instead of being binned into consensus sequences. MiTCR, with a Q25 quality threshold and the strictest error-elimination algorithm, was used for CDR3 identification, clonotype clustering and error correction. A nonparametric unseen species model with Euler transformation was used to estimate a lower bound on total TCR beta diversity. TCRdb ran its own pipeline on the public reads, namely fastp trimming at Q25 and MiXCR clone calling, and kept in-frame beta chains. Every CDR3 protein is listed once, alongside the most common genes and DNA of its rows. The V and J calls come from TCRdb's annotation, not from the publication. The sample data list more than 500,000 distinct CDR3 sequences, and roughly a quarter of these were observed just once. Of the sample, less than 20% is held by the ten largest clones.

What the research found in general, with its limitations: The long-lived group showed more naive CD4+ T cells, fewer expanded clones and increased TCR diversity than the aged group, suggesting age selection. Donor CMV infection status was unknown, potentially confounding age-related changes in expanded clonotypes. There was a strong correlation between observed TCR beta diversity and the percentage of naive T cells measured by flow cytometry. Estimates of total diversity from one million sequenced T cells were regarded as lower bounds and underestimates. Observed TCR beta diversity per million T cells fell roughly linearly with age, and a significant reduction was already apparent by age around 36. Because profiling used bulk unsorted PBMCs, naive and antigen-experienced compartments could not be compared conclusively.

The receptor comes from a woman in her seventies in good health. The sample was blood. Recombination linked TRBV2 to TRBJ2-5; 12 bases in the junction line up with TRBD2. The nucleotides read TGTGCCAGCAGTGAATACTACTCGACTAGCGGGGGCCTGAAGTACTTC. Translated, this is CASSEYYSTSGGLKYF.